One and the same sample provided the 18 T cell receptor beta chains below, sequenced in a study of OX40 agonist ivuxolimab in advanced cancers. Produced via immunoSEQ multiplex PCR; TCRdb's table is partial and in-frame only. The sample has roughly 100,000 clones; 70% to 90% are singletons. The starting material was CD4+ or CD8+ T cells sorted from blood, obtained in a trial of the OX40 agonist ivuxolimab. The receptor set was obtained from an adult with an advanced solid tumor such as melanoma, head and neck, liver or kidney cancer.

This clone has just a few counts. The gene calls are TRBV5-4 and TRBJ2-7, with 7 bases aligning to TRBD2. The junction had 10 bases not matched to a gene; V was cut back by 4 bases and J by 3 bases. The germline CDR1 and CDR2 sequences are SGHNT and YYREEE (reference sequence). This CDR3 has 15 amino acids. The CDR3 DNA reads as TGTGCCAGCAGCCAAGATTCCGCTAGCGGCTACGAGCAGTACTTC. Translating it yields CASSQDSASGYEQYF.

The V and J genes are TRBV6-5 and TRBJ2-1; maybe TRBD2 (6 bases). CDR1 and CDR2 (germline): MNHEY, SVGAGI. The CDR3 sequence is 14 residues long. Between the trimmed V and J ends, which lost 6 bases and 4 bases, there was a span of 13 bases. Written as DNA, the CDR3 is TGTGCCAGCAGGGGGGGAGTAGGATACAATGAGCAGTTCTTC. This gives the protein CASRGGVGYNEQFF.

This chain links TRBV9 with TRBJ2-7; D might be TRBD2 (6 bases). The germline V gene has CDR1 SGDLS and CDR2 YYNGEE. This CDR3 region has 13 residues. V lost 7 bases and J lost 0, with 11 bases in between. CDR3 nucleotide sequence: TGTGCCAGCTTGGGGGGTCACTCCTACGAGCAGTACTTC. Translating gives CASLGGHSYEQYF.

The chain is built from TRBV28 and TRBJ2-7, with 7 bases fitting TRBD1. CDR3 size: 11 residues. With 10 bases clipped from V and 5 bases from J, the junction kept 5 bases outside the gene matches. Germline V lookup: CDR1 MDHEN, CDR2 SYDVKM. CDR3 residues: CATDRVHEQYF. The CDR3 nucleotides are TGTGCCACCGACAGGGTCCACGAGCAGTACTTC. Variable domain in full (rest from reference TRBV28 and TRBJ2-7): DVKVTQSSRYLVKRTGEKVFLECVQDMDHENMFWYRQDPGLGLRLIYFSYDVKMKEKGDIPEGYSVSREKKERFSLILESASTNQTSMYLCATDRVHEQYFGPGTRLTVT.

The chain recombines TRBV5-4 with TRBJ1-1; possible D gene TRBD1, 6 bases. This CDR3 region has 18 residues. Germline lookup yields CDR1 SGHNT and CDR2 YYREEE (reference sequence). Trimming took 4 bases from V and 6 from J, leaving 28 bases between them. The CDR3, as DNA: TGTGCCAGCAGCCACTTTACAGGGCTCCAGTCACGGTACCCTGAAGCTTTCTTT. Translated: CASSHFTGLQSRYPEAFF.

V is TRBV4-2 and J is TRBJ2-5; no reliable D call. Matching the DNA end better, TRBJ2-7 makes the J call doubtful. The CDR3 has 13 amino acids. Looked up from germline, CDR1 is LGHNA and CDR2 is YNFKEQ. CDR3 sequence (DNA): TGTGCCAGCAGCCAAGCGGTGGACTACGAGCAGTACTTC. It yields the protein CASSQAVDYEQYF.

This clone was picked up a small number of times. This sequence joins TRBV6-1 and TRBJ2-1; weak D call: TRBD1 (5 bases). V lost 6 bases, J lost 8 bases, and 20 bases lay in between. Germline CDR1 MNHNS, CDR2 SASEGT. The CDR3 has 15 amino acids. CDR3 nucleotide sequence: TGTGCCAGCAGGGACGGCAGGGTCAGGTTAGATGAGCAGTTCTTC. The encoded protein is CASRDGRVRLDEQFF.

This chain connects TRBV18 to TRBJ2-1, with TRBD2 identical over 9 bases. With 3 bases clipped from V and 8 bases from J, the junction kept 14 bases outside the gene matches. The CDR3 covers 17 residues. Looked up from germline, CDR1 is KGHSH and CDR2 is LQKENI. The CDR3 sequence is CASSPPGLATFGDEQFF. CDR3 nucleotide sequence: TGTGCCAGCTCACCTCCGGGACTAGCAACATTCGGCGATGAGCAGTTCTTC.

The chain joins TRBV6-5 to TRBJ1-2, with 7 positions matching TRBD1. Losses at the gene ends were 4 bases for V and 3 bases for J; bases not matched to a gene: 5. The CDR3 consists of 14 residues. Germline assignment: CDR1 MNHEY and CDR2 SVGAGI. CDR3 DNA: TGTGCCAGCAGTTCCCCTACAGGGGACTATGGCTACACCTTC. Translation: CASSSPTGDYGYTF.

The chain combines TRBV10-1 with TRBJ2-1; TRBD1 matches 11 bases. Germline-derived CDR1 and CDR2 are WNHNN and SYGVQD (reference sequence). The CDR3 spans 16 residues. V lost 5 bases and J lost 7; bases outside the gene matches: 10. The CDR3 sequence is CASSPHGQGALNEQFF. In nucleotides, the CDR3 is TGCGCCAGCAGTCCCCACGGACAGGGGGCATTAAATGAGCAGTTCTTC.

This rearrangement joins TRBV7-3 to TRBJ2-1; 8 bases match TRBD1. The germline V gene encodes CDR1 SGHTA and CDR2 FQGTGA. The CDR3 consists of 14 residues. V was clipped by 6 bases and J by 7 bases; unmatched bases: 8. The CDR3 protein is CASRQGVFGNEQFF. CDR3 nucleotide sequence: TGTGCCAGCAGACAGGGGGTGTTTGGAAATGAGCAGTTCTTC. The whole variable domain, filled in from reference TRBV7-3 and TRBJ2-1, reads GAGVSQTPSNKVTEKGKYVELRCDPISGHTALYWYRQSLGQGPEFLIYFQGTGAADDSGLPNDRFFAVRPEGSVSTLKIQRTERGDSAVYLCASRQGVFGNEQFFGPGTRLTVL.

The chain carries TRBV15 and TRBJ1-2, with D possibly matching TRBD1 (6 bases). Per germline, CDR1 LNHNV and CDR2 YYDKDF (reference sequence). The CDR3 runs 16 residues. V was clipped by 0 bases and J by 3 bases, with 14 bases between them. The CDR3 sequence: CATSRDRGGQDYGYTF. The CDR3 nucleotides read TGTGCCACCAGCAGAGATCGAGGGGGGCAGGACTATGGCTACACCTTC.

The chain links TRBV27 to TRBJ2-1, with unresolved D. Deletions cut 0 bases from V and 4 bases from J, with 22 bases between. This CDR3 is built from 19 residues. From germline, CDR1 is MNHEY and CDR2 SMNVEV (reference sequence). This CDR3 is CASSLSSASDSPSYNEQFF. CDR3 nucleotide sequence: TGTGCCAGCAGTTTATCTTCGGCTTCCGACTCTCCGTCGTACAATGAGCAGTTCTTC.

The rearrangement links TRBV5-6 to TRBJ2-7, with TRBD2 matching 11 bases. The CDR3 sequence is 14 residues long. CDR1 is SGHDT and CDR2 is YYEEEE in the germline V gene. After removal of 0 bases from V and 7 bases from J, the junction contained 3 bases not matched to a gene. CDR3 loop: CASSLELAGVEQYF. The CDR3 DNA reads TGTGCCAGCAGCTTGGAACTAGCGGGAGTTGAGCAGTACTTC.

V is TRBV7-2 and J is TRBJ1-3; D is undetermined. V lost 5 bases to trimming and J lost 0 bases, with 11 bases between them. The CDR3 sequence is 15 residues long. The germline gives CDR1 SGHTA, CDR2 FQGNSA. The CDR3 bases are TGTGCCAGCAGCCAAGGACCGAGCTCTGGAAACACCATATATTTT. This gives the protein CASSQGPSSGNTIYF.

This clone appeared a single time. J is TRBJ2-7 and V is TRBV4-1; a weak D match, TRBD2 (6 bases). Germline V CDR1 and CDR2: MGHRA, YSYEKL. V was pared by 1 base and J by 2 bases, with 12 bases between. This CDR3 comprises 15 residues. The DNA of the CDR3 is TGCGCCAGCAGCCAAGGGAGCGGGTTCACCTACGAGCAGTACTTC. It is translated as CASSQGSGFTYEQYF.

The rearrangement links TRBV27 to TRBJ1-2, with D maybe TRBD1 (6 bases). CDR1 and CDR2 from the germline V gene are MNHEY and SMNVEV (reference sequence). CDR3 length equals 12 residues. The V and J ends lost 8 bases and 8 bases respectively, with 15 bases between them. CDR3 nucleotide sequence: TGTGCCAGCGCTTCAGGGGTGGAGGGCTACACCTTC. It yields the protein CASASGVEGYTF.

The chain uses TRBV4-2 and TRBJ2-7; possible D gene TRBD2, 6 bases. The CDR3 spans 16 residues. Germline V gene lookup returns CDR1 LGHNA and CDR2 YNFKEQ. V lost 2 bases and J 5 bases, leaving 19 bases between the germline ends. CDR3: CASSQTQAGTVHEQYF. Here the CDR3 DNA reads TGTGCCAGCAGCCAAACACAGGCCGGGACTGTCCACGAGCAGTACTTC.